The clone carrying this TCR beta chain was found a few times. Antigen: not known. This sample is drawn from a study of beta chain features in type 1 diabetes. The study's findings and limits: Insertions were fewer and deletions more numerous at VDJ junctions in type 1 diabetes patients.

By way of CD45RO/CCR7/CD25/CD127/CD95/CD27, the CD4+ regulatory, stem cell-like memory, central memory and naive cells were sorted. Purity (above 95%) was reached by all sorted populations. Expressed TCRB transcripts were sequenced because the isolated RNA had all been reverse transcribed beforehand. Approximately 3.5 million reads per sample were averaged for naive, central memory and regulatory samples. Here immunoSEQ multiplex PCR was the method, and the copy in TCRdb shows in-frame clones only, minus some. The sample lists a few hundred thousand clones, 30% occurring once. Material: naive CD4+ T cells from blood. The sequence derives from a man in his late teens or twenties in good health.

CDR3 coding DNA: TGTGCCATCAGTGAGTCGGCGGGAAGGGGCGAGCAGTACTTC. Translated, it gives CAISESAGRGEQYF. The chain uses TRBV10-3 and TRBJ2-7; possible D gene TRBD2, 6 bases. Trimming pared 0 bases from V and 6 bases from J, leaving 12 bases between. CDR3 length: 14 residues. Germline V gene lookup returns CDR1 ENHRY and CDR2 SYGVKD.